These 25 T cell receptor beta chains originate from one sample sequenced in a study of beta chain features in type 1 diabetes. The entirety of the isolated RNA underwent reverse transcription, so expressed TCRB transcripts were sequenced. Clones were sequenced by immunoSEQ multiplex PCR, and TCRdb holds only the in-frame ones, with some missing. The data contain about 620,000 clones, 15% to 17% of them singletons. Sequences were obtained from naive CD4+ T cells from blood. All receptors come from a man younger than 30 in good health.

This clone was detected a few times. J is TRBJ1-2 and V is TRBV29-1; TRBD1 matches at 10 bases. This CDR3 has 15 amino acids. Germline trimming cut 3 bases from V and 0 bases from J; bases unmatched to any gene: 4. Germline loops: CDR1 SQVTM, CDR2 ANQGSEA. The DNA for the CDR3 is TGCAGCGTTGAGGGACAGGGGCGACCTAACTATGGCTACACCTTC. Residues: CSVEGQGRPNYGYTF. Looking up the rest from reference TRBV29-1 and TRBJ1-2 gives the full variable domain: SAVISQKPSRDICQRGTSLTIQCQVDSQVTMMFWYRQQPGQSLTLIATANQGSEATYESGFVIDKFPISRPNLTFSTLTVSNMSPEDSSIYLCSVEGQGRPNYGYTFGSGTRLTVV.

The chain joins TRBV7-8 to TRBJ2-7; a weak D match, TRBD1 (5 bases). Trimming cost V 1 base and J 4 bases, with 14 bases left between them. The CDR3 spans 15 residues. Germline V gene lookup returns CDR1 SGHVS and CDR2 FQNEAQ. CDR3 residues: CASSLGAGNPYEQYF. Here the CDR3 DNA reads TGTGCCAGCAGCTTAGGGGCAGGGAACCCTTACGAGCAGTACTTC.

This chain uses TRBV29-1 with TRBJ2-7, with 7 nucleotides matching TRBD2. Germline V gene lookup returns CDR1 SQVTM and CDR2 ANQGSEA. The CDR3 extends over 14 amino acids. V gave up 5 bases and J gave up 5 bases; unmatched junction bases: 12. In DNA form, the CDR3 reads TGCAGCGTTTCTAACGGGGGGAGGGGCCACGAGCAGTACTTC. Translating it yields CSVSNGGRGHEQYF.

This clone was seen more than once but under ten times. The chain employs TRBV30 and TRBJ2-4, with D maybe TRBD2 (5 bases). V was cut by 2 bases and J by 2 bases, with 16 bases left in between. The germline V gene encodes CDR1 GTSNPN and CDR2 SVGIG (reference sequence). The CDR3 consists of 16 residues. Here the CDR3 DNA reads TGTGCCTGGAGTCCTCGGGTAGCGATTTCCAAAAACATTCAGTACTTC. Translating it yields CAWSPRVAISKNIQYF.

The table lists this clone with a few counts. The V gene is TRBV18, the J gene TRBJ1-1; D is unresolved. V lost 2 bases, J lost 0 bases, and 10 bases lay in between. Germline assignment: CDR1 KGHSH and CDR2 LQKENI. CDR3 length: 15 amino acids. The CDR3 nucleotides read TGTGCCAGCTCACCAACCGCGGCCCTGAACACTGAAGCTTTCTTT. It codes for CASSPTAALNTEAFF. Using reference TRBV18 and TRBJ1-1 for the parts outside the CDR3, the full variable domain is NAGVMQNPRHLVRRRGQEARLRCSPMKGHSHVYWYRQLPEEGLKFMVYLQKENIIDESGMPKERFSAEFPKEGPSILRIQQVVRGDSAAYFCASSPTAALNTEAFFGQGTRLTVV.

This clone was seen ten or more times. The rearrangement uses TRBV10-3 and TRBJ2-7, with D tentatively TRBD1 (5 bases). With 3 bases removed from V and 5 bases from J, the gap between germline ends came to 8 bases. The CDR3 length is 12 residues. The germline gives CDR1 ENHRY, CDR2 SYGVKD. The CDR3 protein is CAISDQGHEQYF. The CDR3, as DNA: TGTGCCATCAGTGACCAGGGCCACGAGCAGTACTTC.

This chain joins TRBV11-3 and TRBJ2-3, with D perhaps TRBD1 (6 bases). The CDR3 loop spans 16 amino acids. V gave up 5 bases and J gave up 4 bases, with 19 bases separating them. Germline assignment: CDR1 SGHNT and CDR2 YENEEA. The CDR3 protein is CASSTFKTGPADTQYF. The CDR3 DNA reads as TGTGCCAGCAGCACCTTTAAGACAGGACCGGCAGATACGCAGTATTTT.

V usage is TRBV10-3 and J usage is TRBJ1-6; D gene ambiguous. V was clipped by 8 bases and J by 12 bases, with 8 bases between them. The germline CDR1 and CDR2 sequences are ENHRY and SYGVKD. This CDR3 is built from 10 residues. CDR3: CAIVWGPLHF. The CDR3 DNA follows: TGTGCCATCGTCTGGGGACCCCTCCACTTT.

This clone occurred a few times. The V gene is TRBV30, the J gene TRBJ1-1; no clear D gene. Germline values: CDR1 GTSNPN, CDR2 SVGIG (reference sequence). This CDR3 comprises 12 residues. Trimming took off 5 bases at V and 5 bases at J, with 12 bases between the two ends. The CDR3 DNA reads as TGTGCCTGGGGAAGAATGGGGACTGAAGCTTTCTTT. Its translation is CAWGRMGTEAFF.

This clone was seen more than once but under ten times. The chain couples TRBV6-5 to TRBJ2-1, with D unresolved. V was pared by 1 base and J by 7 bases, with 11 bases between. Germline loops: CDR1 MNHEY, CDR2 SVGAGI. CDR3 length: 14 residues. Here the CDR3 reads CASSYFGPGNEQFF. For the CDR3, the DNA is TGTGCCAGCAGTTACTTCGGCCCGGGTAATGAGCAGTTCTTC.

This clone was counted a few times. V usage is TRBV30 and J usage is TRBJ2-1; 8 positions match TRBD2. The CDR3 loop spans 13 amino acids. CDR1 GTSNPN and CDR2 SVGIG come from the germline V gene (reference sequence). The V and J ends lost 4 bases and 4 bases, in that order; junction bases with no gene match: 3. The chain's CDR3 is CAWTRGGYNEQFF. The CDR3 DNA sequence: TGTGCCTGGACCCGGGGGGGTTACAATGAGCAGTTCTTC.

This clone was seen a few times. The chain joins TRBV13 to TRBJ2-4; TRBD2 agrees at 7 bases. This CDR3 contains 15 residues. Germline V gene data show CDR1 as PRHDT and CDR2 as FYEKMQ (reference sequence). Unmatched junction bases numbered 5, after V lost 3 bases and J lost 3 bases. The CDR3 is CASSFVASGKNIQYF. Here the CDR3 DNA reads TGTGCCAGCAGCTTTGTGGCTAGCGGCAAAAACATTCAGTACTTC.

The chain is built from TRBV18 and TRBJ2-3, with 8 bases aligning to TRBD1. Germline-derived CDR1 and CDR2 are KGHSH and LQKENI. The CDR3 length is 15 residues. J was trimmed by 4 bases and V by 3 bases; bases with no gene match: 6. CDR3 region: CASSPPTGVADTQYF. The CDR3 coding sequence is TGTGCCAGCTCACCCCCGACAGGGGTCGCAGATACGCAGTATTTT. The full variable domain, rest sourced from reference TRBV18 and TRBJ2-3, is NAGVMQNPRHLVRRRGQEARLRCSPMKGHSHVYWYRQLPEEGLKFMVYLQKENIIDESGMPKERFSAEFPKEGPSILRIQQVVRGDSAAYFCASSPPTGVADTQYFGPGTRLTVL.

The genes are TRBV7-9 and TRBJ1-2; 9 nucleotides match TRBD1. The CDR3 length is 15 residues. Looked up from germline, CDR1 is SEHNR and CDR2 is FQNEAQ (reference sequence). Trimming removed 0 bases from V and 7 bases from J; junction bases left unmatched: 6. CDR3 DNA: TGTGCCAGCAGCTTAGCGACAGGGGGGTATGTTGGCTACACCTTC. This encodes CASSLATGGYVGYTF.

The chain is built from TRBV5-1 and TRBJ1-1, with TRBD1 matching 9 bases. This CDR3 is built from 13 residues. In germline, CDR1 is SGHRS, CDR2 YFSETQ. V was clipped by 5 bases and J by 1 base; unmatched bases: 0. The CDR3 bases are TGCGCCAGCAGGGGACAGGGGAACACTGAAGCTTTCTTT. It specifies CASRGQGNTEAFF.

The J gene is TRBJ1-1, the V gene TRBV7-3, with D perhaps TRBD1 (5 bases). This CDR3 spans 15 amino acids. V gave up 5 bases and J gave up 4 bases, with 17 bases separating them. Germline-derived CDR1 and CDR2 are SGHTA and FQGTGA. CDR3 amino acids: CASSPLAGRGTEAFF. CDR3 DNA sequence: TGTGCCAGCAGCCCCCTAGCGGGGAGGGGCACTGAAGCTTTCTTT. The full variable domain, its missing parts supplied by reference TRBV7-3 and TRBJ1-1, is GAGVSQTPSNKVTEKGKYVELRCDPISGHTALYWYRQSLGQGPEFLIYFQGTGAADDSGLPNDRFFAVRPEGSVSTLKIQRTERGDSAVYLCASSPLAGRGTEAFFGQGTRLTVV.

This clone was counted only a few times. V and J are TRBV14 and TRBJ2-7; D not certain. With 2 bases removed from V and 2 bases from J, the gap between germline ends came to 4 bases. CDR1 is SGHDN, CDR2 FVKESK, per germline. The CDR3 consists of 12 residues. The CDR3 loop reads CASSQSPYEQYF. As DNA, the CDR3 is TGTGCCAGCAGCCAAAGCCCCTACGAGCAGTACTTC.

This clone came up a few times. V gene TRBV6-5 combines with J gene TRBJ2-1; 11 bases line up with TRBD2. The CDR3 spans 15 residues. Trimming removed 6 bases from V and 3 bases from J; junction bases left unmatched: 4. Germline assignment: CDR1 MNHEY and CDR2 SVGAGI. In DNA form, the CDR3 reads TGTGCCAGCAGCCTGGGACTAGCGGACTACAATGAGCAGTTCTTC. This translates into CASSLGLADYNEQFF.

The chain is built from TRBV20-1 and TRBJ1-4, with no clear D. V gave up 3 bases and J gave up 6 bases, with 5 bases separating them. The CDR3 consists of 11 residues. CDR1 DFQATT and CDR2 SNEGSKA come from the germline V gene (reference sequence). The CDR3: CSASSDEKLFF. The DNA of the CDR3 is TGCAGTGCTAGTTCTGATGAAAAACTGTTTTTT.

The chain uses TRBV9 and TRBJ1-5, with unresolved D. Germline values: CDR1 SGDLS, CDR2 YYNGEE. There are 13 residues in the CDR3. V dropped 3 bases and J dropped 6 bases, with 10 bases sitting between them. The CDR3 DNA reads TGTGCCAGCAGCGGGGAGGGCGCTCAGCCCCAGCATTTT. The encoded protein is CASSGEGAQPQHF.

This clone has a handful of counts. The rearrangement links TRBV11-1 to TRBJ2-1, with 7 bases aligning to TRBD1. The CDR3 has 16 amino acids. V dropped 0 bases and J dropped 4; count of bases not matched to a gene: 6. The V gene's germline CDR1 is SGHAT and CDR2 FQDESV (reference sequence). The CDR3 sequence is CASSLAGTEKYNEQFF. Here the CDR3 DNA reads TGTGCCAGCAGCTTAGCAGGGACAGAGAAGTACAATGAGCAGTTCTTC.

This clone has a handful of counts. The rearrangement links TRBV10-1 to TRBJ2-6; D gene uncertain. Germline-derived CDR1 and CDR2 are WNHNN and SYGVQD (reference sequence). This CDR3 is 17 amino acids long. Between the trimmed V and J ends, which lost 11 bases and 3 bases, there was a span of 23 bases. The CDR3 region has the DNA TGCGCCCCCGACGTAGGCGGAGAGGCGAATGGGGCCAACGTCCTGACTTTC. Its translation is CAPDVGGEANGANVLTF.

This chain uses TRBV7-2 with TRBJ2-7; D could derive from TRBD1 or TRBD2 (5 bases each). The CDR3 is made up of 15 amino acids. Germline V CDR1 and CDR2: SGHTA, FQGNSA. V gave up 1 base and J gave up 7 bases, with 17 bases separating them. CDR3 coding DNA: TGTGCCAGCAGCTTAGAAACGGGACCGGGGAAAGAGCAGTACTTC. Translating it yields CASSLETGPGKEQYF.

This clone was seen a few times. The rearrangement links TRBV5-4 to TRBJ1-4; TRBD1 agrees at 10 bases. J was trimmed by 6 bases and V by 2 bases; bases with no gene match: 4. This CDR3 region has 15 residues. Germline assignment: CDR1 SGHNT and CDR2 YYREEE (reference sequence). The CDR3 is CASSFPGTGDEKLFF. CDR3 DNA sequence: TGTGCCAGCAGCTTTCCCGGGACAGGGGATGAAAAACTGTTTTTT.

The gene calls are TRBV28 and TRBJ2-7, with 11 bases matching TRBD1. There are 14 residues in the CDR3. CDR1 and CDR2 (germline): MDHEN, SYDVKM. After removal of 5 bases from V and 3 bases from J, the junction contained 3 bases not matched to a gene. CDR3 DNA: TGTGCCAGCAGTCCGGACAGGGGGCTCTACGAGCAGTACTTC. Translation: CASSPDRGLYEQYF.